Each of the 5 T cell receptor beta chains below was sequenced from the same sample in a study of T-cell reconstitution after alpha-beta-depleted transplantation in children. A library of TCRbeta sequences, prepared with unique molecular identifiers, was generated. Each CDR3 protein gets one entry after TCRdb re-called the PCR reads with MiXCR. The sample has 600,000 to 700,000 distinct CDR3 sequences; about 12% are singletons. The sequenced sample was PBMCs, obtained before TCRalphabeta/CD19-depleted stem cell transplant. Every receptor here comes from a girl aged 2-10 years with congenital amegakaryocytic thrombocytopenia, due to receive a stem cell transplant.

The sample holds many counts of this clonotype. CDR3 loop: CASSFYREVVDTEAFF. The CDR3 DNA reads as TGTGCCAGCAGCTTTTACAGGGAGGTCGTGGACACTGAAGCTTTCTTT. The chain joins TRBV5-8 to TRBJ1-1; D is possibly TRBD1 (6 bases). CDR1 SGHTS and CDR2 YDEGEE come from the germline V gene. V gave up 2 bases and J gave up 3 bases, with 17 bases separating them. This CDR3 has 16 amino acids.

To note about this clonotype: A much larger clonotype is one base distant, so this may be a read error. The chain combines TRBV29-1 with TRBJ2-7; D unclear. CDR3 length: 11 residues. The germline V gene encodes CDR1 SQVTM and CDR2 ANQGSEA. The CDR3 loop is CSIETDYEQYF. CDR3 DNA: TGCAGCATTGAAACGGACTACGAGCAGTACTTC.

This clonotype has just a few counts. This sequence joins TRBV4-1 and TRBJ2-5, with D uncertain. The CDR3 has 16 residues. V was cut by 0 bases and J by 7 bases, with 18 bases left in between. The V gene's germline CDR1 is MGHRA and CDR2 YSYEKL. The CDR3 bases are TGCGCCAGCAGCCAAGATGGCCGGTTCGAAAGGGCGACCCAGTACTTC. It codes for CASSQDGRFERATQYF.

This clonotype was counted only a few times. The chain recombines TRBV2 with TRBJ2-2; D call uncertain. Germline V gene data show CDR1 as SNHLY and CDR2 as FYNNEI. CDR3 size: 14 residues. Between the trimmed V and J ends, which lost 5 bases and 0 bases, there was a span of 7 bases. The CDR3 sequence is CASSKLSNTGELFF. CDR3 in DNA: TGTGCCAGCAGTAAACTATCGAACACCGGGGAGCTGTTTTTT.

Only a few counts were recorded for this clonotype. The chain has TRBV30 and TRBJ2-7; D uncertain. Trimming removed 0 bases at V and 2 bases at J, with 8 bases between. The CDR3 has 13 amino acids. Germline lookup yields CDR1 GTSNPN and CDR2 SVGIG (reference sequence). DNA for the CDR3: TGTGCCTGGAGTGTAGGAAGGCCCTACGAGCAGTACTTC. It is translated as CAWSVGRPYEQYF.